These T cell receptor beta chains were read from a single sample in a study of CD8+CD57+ T cells in acquired aplastic anemia. A single record per CDR3 protein comes from TCRdb applying MiXCR to the reads. The table includes about 100,000 distinct CDR3 sequences, under 60% detected once. The specimen was sorted CD4+, CD8+, or CD8+CD57+ T cells (not recorded which) from PBMCs. All receptors derive from a human donor in good health, serving as a control. CDR3s include the opening cysteine and the closing phenylalanine or tryptophan. Each record gives: J gene, V gene, D gene, clone size, CDR3 protein, CDR3 DNA. The D gene is left open where the match is weak. A clone size is listed for some rows: how often the clone was seen (once, few, many), or a class if it is expanded.

j_gene: TRBJ2-2
v_gene: TRBV12-3/TRBV12-4
d_gene: .
abundance: .
CDR3aa: CASSLGGRHGTGELFF
CDR3nt: TGTGCCAGCAGTTTAGGTGGACGTCATGGCACCGGGGAGCTGTTTTTT

j_gene: TRBJ1-5
v_gene: TRBV6-1
d_gene: TRBD1
abundance: many
CDR3aa: CASISGTGAPVSNQPQHF
CDR3nt: TGTGCCAGCATATCCGGGACAGGAGCCCCAGTTAGCAATCAGCCCCAGCATTTT

j_gene: TRBJ2-7
v_gene: TRBV25-1
d_gene: TRBD1
abundance: few
CDR3aa: CASSGLARGFAYEQYF
CDR3nt: TGTGCCAGCAGTGGTTTGGCCAGGGGGTTTGCCTACGAGCAGTACTTC

j_gene: TRBJ1-2
v_gene: TRBV6-1
d_gene: .
abundance: .
CDR3aa: CASTRNRDGYTF
CDR3nt: TGTGCCAGCACCCGAAACAGGGATGGCTACACCTTC

j_gene: TRBJ1-1
v_gene: TRBV4-3
d_gene: TRBD1
abundance: many
CDR3aa: CASSHDAQGLDTEAFF
CDR3nt: TGCGCCAGCAGCCATGATGCACAGGGGCTCGACACTGAAGCTTTCTTT

j_gene: TRBJ1-6
v_gene: TRBV6-1
d_gene: .
abundance: once
CDR3aa: CASSRGVLGSPLHF
CDR3nt: TGTGCCAGCAGCCGCGGGGTTTTAGGTTCACCCCTCCACTTT

j_gene: TRBJ2-7
v_gene: TRBV29-1
d_gene: .
abundance: .
CDR3aa: CSATRNRGGEQYF
CDR3nt: TGCAGCGCCACACGGAACAGGGGGGGCGAGCAGTACTTC

j_gene: TRBJ2-5
v_gene: TRBV10-2
d_gene: TRBD1
abundance: many
CDR3aa: CASSLTGFLETQYF
CDR3nt: TGCGCCAGCAGTCTGACAGGGTTCCTAGAGACCCAGTACTTC

j_gene: TRBJ1-5
v_gene: TRBV20-1
d_gene: .
abundance: .
CDR3aa: CSALEDSNQPQHF
CDR3nt: TGCAGTGCTCTGGAAGATAGCAATCAGCCCCAGCATTTT

j_gene: TRBJ1-2
v_gene: TRBV10-3
d_gene: .
abundance: .
CDR3aa: CAISPDGLYGYTF
CDR3nt: TGTGCCATCAGTCCGGATGGGCTCTATGGCTACACCTTC

j_gene: TRBJ1-1
v_gene: TRBV19
d_gene: .
abundance: once
CDR3aa: CASRETGIGVNTEAFF
CDR3nt: TGTGCCAGTAGGGAAACAGGGATTGGGGTGAACACTGAAGCTTTCTTT

j_gene: TRBJ2-1
v_gene: TRBV15
d_gene: .
abundance: .
CDR3aa: CATRGGANNEQFF
CDR3nt: TGTGCCACCAGGGGCGGGGCCAACAATGAGCAGTTCTTC

j_gene: TRBJ1-1
v_gene: TRBV11-3
d_gene: .
abundance: once
CDR3aa: CASSLDGGPAFF
CDR3nt: TGTGCCAGCAGCTTAGATGGCGGGCCAGCTTTCTTT

j_gene: TRBJ2-7
v_gene: TRBV20-1
d_gene: .
abundance: .
CDR3aa: CSASSWALRYEQYF
CDR3nt: TGCAGTGCCAGCAGTTGGGCTTTGCGGTACGAGCAGTACTTC

j_gene: TRBJ2-1
v_gene: TRBV6-1
d_gene: .
abundance: few
CDR3aa: CASSFPEQFF
CDR3nt: TGTGCCAGCAGCTTCCCGGAGCAGTTCTTC

j_gene: TRBJ1-2
v_gene: TRBV9
d_gene: TRBD1
abundance: .
CDR3aa: CASSGTGVNMINYGYTF
CDR3nt: TGTGCCAGCAGCGGAACAGGGGTGAACATGATCAACTATGGCTACACCTTC

j_gene: TRBJ2-7
v_gene: TRBV15
d_gene: .
abundance: once
CDR3aa: CATSRDLEGEQYF
CDR3nt: TGTGCCACCAGCAGAGATCTAGAGGGCGAGCAGTACTTC

j_gene: TRBJ1-6
v_gene: TRBV6-5
d_gene: .
abundance: many
CDR3aa: CASSYDLGQGSSPLHF
CDR3nt: TGTGCCAGCAGTTACGATTTAGGGCAGGGTAGTTCACCCCTCCACTTT

j_gene: TRBJ1-1
v_gene: TRBV27
d_gene: .
abundance: .
CDR3aa: CASSLSGAVTEAFF
CDR3nt: TGTGCCAGCAGTTTATCGGGGGCAGTCACTGAAGCTTTCTTT

j_gene: TRBJ2-5
v_gene: TRBV20-1
d_gene: .
abundance: few
CDR3aa: CSARMSAQETQYF
CDR3nt: TGCAGTGCTAGAATGTCAGCTCAAGAGACCCAGTACTTC

j_gene: TRBJ1-2
v_gene: TRBV10-2
d_gene: TRBD1
abundance: few
CDR3aa: CASSGGQGNYGYTF
CDR3nt: TGCGCCAGCAGCGGCGGACAGGGAAACTATGGCTACACCTTC

j_gene: TRBJ1-6
v_gene: TRBV9
d_gene: TRBD1
abundance: once
CDR3aa: CASSWGTVRNSPLHF
CDR3nt: TGTGCCAGCAGCTGGGGGACAGTAAGAAATTCACCCCTCCACTTT

j_gene: TRBJ1-1
v_gene: TRBV25-1
d_gene: .
abundance: .
CDR3aa: CASSEFAEAFF
CDR3nt: TGTGCCAGCAGTGAATTCGCTGAAGCTTTCTTT

j_gene: TRBJ2-3
v_gene: TRBV19
d_gene: .
abundance: .
CDR3aa: CASSTISRSTDAQYF
CDR3nt: TGTGCCAGTAGTACAATTAGCCGAAGCACAGATGCGCAGTATTTT

j_gene: TRBJ1-1
v_gene: TRBV2
d_gene: .
abundance: .
CDR3aa: CASSEALVPTLNTEAFF
CDR3nt: TGTGCCAGCAGTGAAGCTCTAGTCCCGACACTGAACACTGAAGCTTTCTTT

j_gene: TRBJ2-5
v_gene: TRBV7-9
d_gene: .
abundance: .
CDR3aa: CASSRVGQETQYF
CDR3nt: TGTGCCAGCAGCCGGGTGGGCCAAGAGACCCAGTACTTC

j_gene: TRBJ1-3
v_gene: TRBV20-1
d_gene: .
abundance: .
CDR3aa: CSARSESGNTIYF
CDR3nt: TGCAGTGCTAGGTCGGAATCTGGAAACACCATATATTTT

j_gene: TRBJ1-6
v_gene: TRBV27
d_gene: .
abundance: many
CDR3aa: CASSLVLGGSHSPLHF
CDR3nt: TGTGCCAGCAGTTTAGTCTTAGGGGGTAGTCATTCACCCCTCCACTTT

j_gene: TRBJ1-5
v_gene: TRBV10-2
d_gene: .
abundance: many
CDR3aa: CASSLTDYQPQHF
CDR3nt: TGCGCCAGCAGCCTGACCGACTATCAGCCCCAGCATTTT

j_gene: TRBJ1-2
v_gene: TRBV20-1
d_gene: TRBD1
abundance: .
CDR3aa: CSANSPRTGNGYTF
CDR3nt: TGCAGTGCCAACAGCCCGCGGACAGGGAATGGCTACACCTTC

j_gene: TRBJ2-3
v_gene: TRBV7-6
d_gene: .
abundance: few
CDR3aa: CASSWGGTDTQYF
CDR3nt: TGTGCCAGCAGCTGGGGAGGCACAGATACGCAGTATTTT

j_gene: TRBJ2-7
v_gene: TRBV10-3
d_gene: .
abundance: .
CDR3aa: CAISESQGSSYEQYF
CDR3nt: TGTGCCATCAGTGAGTCACAGGGTAGTAGCTACGAGCAGTACTTC

j_gene: TRBJ2-3
v_gene: TRBV19
d_gene: .
abundance: .
CDR3aa: CASSIGEDTQYF
CDR3nt: TGTGCCAGTAGTATAGGCGAAGATACGCAGTATTTT

j_gene: TRBJ2-7
v_gene: TRBV6-1
d_gene: TRBD1
abundance: many
CDR3aa: CASSHRGPYEQYF
CDR3nt: TGTGCCAGCAGCCACAGGGGACCCTACGAGCAGTACTTC

j_gene: TRBJ1-3
v_gene: TRBV29-1
d_gene: .
abundance: medium-sized
CDR3aa: CSVGAGNTIYF
CDR3nt: TGCAGCGTTGGCGCTGGAAACACCATATATTTT

j_gene: TRBJ1-1
v_gene: TRBV19
d_gene: .
abundance: few
CDR3aa: CASSLGGDYTEAFF
CDR3nt: TGTGCCAGTAGTCTTGGTGGGGATTACACTGAAGCTTTCTTT

j_gene: TRBJ1-1
v_gene: TRBV9
d_gene: TRBD1
abundance: many
CDR3aa: CASSVAGQGTEAFF
CDR3nt: TGTGCCAGCAGCGTAGCGGGACAGGGGACTGAAGCTTTCTTT

j_gene: TRBJ1-1
v_gene: TRBV30
d_gene: .
abundance: many
CDR3aa: CAWSWDLGNTEAFF
CDR3nt: TGTGCCTGGAGTTGGGATCTGGGGAACACTGAAGCTTTCTTT

j_gene: TRBJ1-1
v_gene: TRBV29-1
d_gene: .
abundance: .
CDR3aa: CSVYPGTEAFF
CDR3nt: TGCAGCGTTTATCCGGGCACTGAAGCTTTCTTT

j_gene: TRBJ1-2
v_gene: TRBV11-2
d_gene: TRBD1
abundance: few
CDR3aa: CASSLTWGTGGNGYTF
CDR3nt: TGTGCCAGCAGCTTAACTTGGGGGACAGGGGGGAATGGCTACACCTTC

j_gene: TRBJ1-2
v_gene: TRBV2
d_gene: .
abundance: few
CDR3aa: CASMSEASFGYTF
CDR3nt: TGTGCCAGCATGTCGGAGGCATCTTTTGGCTACACCTTC

j_gene: TRBJ1-6
v_gene: TRBV7-3
d_gene: .
abundance: .
CDR3aa: CASSLRDRWSPLHF
CDR3nt: TGTGCCAGCAGCCTCAGGGATCGTTGGTCACCCCTCCACTTT

j_gene: TRBJ2-7
v_gene: TRBV30
d_gene: .
abundance: many
CDR3aa: CAWTAAVGMKSYEQYF
CDR3nt: TGTGCCTGGACCGCCGCCGTGGGGATGAAATCCTACGAGCAGTACTTC